This entry is about one TCR beta chain. Its antigen target is currently unknown. No base quality values were provided; no much bigger clone lies one nucleotide off. The CDR3 covers 14 residues, taking in both the cysteine and the phenylalanine. This entry keeps only the CDR3 DNA: 42 bases, framed from base 1. Via the germline V gene, CDR1 is ENHRY and CDR2 SYGVKD. V and J are truncated by 4 bases and 0 bases respectively, leaving an intervening sequence of 8 bases. Collaborating institutions collected whole blood in K2EDTA tubes following their own protocols. For TCRbeta analysis, collaborators shipped samples as frozen whole blood, isolated PBMCs, or DNA extracted from either of those sample types. The data originate from a study of blood T cell repertoires in COVID-19 (dated by TCRdb to 2018 to 2020). About the full investigation: Samples covering the acute and convalescent phases of COVID-19 were provided by collaborators in the United States, Italy and Spain. The material from the prospective study consisted of cDNA or gDNA derived from T cells, B-cell-depleted T cells, or PBMCs. The dataset comprised deeply sampled blood TCRbeta repertoires from subjects exposed to, actively infected with, or recovered from COVID-19. The repertoires were released in a freely available public database intended as a resource for research on the immune response to SARS-CoV-2. Samples came from the ongoing ImmuneRACE study (first 160 participants) plus 1,254 subjects from 6 global collaborators. The sample metadata nearly always contained a de-identified subject ID, COVID-19 status, age in years and sex. Where available, HLA class I and class II types were obtained from metadata supplied by the sample provider rather than from assay-based typing. Summary of the overall study and its limitations: The amount of clinical and demographic metadata varied by source and participant and was provided uncurated.

The immunoSEQ Assay, a bias-controlled multiplex PCR, was used to amplify TCRbeta CDR3 regions from genomic DNA. The published analysis was carried out like this. The number of nucleated cells in each sample was estimated by amplification of reference gene primers within the assay. To quantify the absolute abundance of each unique TCRbeta CDR3 rearrangement, sequence reads were collapsed and filtered. Productive Simpson clonality was computed per sample as the square root of Simpson's diversity index over productive rearrangements. Here the immuneACCESS table is served through TCRdb, limited to in-frame sequences with V and J called. Missing clones are a known gap in these copies; in checked studies unresolved V genes cover under half, and the rest lacks a known reason. V and J calls and clone size are as listed in that table; D and trimming were resolved from the DNA. A total of 84,000 or so clones appear in this sample, 85% of them only once. The ten largest clones capture under 20% of the sample.

Sample: peripheral blood. The receptor was derived from a man older than 75 with active or convalescent COVID-19. The rearranged segments are TRBV10-3 and TRBJ2-3; the D segment cannot be called with confidence. CDR3 region: CAISGASSTDTQYF. DNA sequence: TGTGCCATCAGTGGGGCTTCTAGCACAGATACGCAGTATTTT.